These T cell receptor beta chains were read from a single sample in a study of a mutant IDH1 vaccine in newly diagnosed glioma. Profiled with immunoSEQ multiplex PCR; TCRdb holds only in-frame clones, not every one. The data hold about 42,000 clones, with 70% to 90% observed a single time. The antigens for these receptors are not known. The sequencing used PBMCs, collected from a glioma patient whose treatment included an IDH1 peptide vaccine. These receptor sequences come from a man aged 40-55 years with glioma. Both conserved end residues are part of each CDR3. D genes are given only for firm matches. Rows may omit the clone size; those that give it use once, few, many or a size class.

CASSFGLAGDLDTQYF	TGTGCCAGCAGCTTTGGACTAGCGGGAGATCTAGATACGCAGTATTTT	-	TRBV5-6	TRBJ2-3	TRBD2
CASSEQVFGNQPQHF	TGTGCCAGCAGTGAACAGGTCTTCGGGAATCAGCCCCAGCATTTT	-	TRBV6-1	TRBJ1-5	-
CASSLSREQYF	TGTGCCAGCAGTTTGAGTCGCGAGCAGTACTTC	once	TRBV28	TRBJ2-7	-
CASSVTYNEQFF	TGTGCCAGCAGCGTAACTTACAATGAGCAGTTCTTC	-	TRBV9	TRBJ2-1	-
CASSLWGGPSIF	TGTGCCAGCAGTTTATGGGGGGGGCCCTCCATCTTC	-	TRBV27	TRBJ1-2	-
CASSFKPQGSGELFF	TGTGCCAGCAGTTTTAAACCACAGGGATCCGGGGAGCTGTTTTTT	-	TRBV6-5	TRBJ2-2	-
CASSITGETQYF	TGTGCCAGTAGTATAACAGGGGAGACCCAGTACTTC	-	TRBV19	TRBJ2-5	-
CAISDPSRDSYEQYF	TGTGCCATCAGTGACCCCTCTAGGGACAGCTACGAGCAGTACTTC	-	TRBV10-3	TRBJ2-7	TRBD1
CAWSVSQLYLGSGGTEAFF	TGTGCCTGGAGTGTTTCCCAGCTCTATCTCGGGTCAGGGGGCACTGAAGCTTTCTTT	medium-sized	TRBV30	TRBJ1-1	TRBD1
CASSYTVPGELFF	TGTGCCAGCAGTTACACTGTACCCGGGGAGCTGTTTTTT	once	TRBV6-5	TRBJ2-2	-
CASSSIRENTEAFF	TGTGCCAGCAGTTCTATTAGGGAGAACACTGAAGCTTTCTTT	-	TRBV6-5	TRBJ1-1	-
CASSFSDTYNEQFF	TGCGCCAGCAGCTTTTCGGACACTTACAATGAGCAGTTCTTC	once	TRBV5-1	TRBJ2-1	-
CASSLPLDDRGGYTF	TGTGCCAGCAGCCTCCCGCTAGACGATAGGGGTGGCTACACCTTC	-	TRBV9	TRBJ1-2	-
CASSGQRAGSTNAQFF	TGCGCCAGCAGCGGACAGCGGGCAGGTTCCACCAATGCGCAGTTCTTC	-	TRBV5-1	TRBJ2-1	-
CASATRGGNTEAFF	TGTGCCAGCGCCACAAGGGGCGGTAACACTGAAGCTTTCTTT	-	TRBV7-9	TRBJ1-1	-
CASSETGGETQYF	TGTGCCAGCAGTGAAACGGGCGGGGAGACCCAGTACTTC	-	TRBV2	TRBJ2-5	-
CASSGDGTGELFF	TGTGCCAGCTCGGGCGATGGGACCGGGGAGCTGTTTTTT	-	TRBV18	TRBJ2-2	-
CASSSRLAVIYEQYF	TGTGCCAGCAGCTCTCGACTAGCGGTGATCTACGAGCAGTACTTC	-	TRBV13	TRBJ2-7	TRBD2
CASSFDATGSSGYTF	TGTGCCAGCAGCTTCGACGCGACAGGCTCGTCAGGCTACACCTTC	-	TRBV5-6	TRBJ1-2	-
CASSSPEPPYEQYF	TGTGCCAGCAGCTCCCCCGAGCCCCCATACGAGCAGTACTTC	few	TRBV6-5	TRBJ2-7	-
CASSQEPLQETQYF	TGTGCCAGCAGCCAAGAACCGCTCCAAGAGACCCAGTACTTC	once	TRBV4-2	TRBJ2-5	-
CASSLRGYSSYEQYF	TGTGCCAGCAGCCTCAGGGGGTATAGCTCCTACGAGCAGTACTTC	-	TRBV27	TRBJ2-7	TRBD1
CASSLVSSWTGTGNTIYF	TGTGCCAGCAGCTTAGTAAGCTCCTGGACAGGGACTGGAAACACCATATATTTT	-	TRBV7-2	TRBJ1-3	TRBD1
CASSKTPGPQETQYF	TGTGCCAGCAGCAAAACCCCAGGGCCCCAAGAGACCCAGTACTTC	-	TRBV7-7	TRBJ2-5	-
CASRSRNTGELFF	TGTGCCAGCAGATCTAGGAACACCGGGGAGCTGTTTTTT	few	TRBV2	TRBJ2-2	-
CASSAGSTPYNEQFF	TGCGCCAGCAGCGCGGGTAGTACACCTTACAATGAGCAGTTCTTC	-	TRBV5-1	TRBJ2-1	-
CASSSQDFQETQYF	TGCGCCAGCAGCAGCCAGGACTTCCAAGAGACCCAGTACTTC	-	TRBV5-1	TRBJ2-5	-
CAISRGTGTVFYEQYF	TGTGCCATCAGTCGCGGAACCGGGACAGTTTTTTACGAGCAGTACTTC	-	TRBV10-3	TRBJ2-7	TRBD1
CASRDPLNTEAFF	TGCGCCAGCCGGGACCCCTTGAACACTGAAGCTTTCTTT	-	TRBV5-1	TRBJ1-1	-
CAISESARDNEQFF	TGTGCCATCAGTGAGTCGGCTAGAGACAATGAGCAGTTCTTC	-	TRBV10-3	TRBJ2-1	-
CASRRTGAYNEQFF	TGTGCCAGCAGACGGACAGGCGCCTACAATGAGCAGTTCTTC	-	TRBV28	TRBJ2-1	TRBD1
CASRRTSGNNEQFF	TGTGCCAGCAGGCGGACTAGCGGGAACAATGAGCAGTTCTTC	-	TRBV6-1	TRBJ2-1	TRBD2
CTSSHQGPSYEQYF	TGCACCAGCAGCCATCAGGGTCCATCCTACGAGCAGTACTTC	-	TRBV1	TRBJ2-7	-
CASSVSNLNTEAFF	TGTGCCAGCAGCGTTTCCAACTTGAACACTGAAGCTTTCTTT	-	TRBV7-9	TRBJ1-1	-
CASSPGQAGDQYF	TGCGCCAGCAGCCCTGGGCAAGCTGGCGACCAGTACTTC	once	TRBV4-3	TRBJ2-5	-
CASSLSGTDTQYF	TGTGCCAGCAGCTTGAGCGGCACAGATACGCAGTATTTT	-	TRBV5-4	TRBJ2-3	-
CASSSPSGIGGDEQFF	TGTGCCAGCAGCTCACCTAGCGGGATTGGGGGCGATGAGCAGTTCTTC	-	TRBV7-6	TRBJ2-1	TRBD2
CASSYRENTGELFF	TGCGCCAGCAGCTACAGGGAGAACACCGGGGAGCTGTTTTTT	few	TRBV5-1	TRBJ2-2	-
CASTVHRGPYNEQFF	TGTGCCAGCACAGTGCACAGGGGTCCCTACAATGAGCAGTTCTTC	once	TRBV6-5	TRBJ2-1	TRBD1
CASSLEDYQETQYF	TGTGCCAGCAGCTTAGAAGACTACCAAGAGACCCAGTACTTC	-	TRBV6-6	TRBJ2-5	-
CASSSTLGQGLGYEQYF	TGTGCCAGCAGTTCGACCCTCGGACAGGGATTAGGGTACGAGCAGTACTTC	once	TRBV28	TRBJ2-7	TRBD1